The 32 T cell receptor beta chains presented below share a single source sample, sequenced in a study of blood T cells in healthy people across ages. A second PCR of about 6 to 11 cycles used a sample-barcoded 5' primer and a J-beta primer mix. From the 5' RACE reads, TCRdb called clonotypes with MiXCR, one entry per CDR3 protein. This sample has 700,000 to 850,000 distinct CDR3 sequences, with about 55% found just once. Sequencing was done on a sample of blood. The receptors stem from a man at least 80 years old in good health.

This rearrangement joins TRBV27 to TRBJ2-3, with 11 bases fitting TRBD2. This CDR3 region has 16 residues. After removal of 5 bases from V and 14 bases from J, the junction contained 18 bases not matched to a gene. Germline assignment: CDR1 MNHEY and CDR2 SMNVEV (reference sequence). CDR3 bases: TGTGCCAGCAGTAAGGGACTAGCGGAGACGCGCAGATACGCGTATTTT. Protein: CASSKGLAETRRYAYF.

This clonotype has just a few counts. The gene calls are TRBV20-1 and TRBJ2-7, with D perhaps TRBD2 (7 bases). CDR3 length: 14 amino acids. Germline CDR1 is DFQATT and CDR2 is SNEGSKA (reference sequence). V lost 6 bases and J lost 2, with 17 bases in between. The DNA for the CDR3 is TGCAGTGCCCCCCGGGGGGACAACCCCTACGAGCAGTACTTC. Amino acid sequence: CSAPRGDNPYEQYF.

The chain joins TRBV3-1 to TRBJ1-1; D is perhaps TRBD1 (5 bases). The CDR3 has 16 residues. Germline lookup yields CDR1 LGHDT and CDR2 YNNKEL (reference sequence). V dropped 1 base and J dropped 0 bases, with 12 bases sitting between them. CDR3 sequence reads: CASSQVPGVMNTEAFF. The CDR3, as DNA: TGTGCCAGCAGCCAAGTCCCGGGGGTAATGAACACTGAAGCTTTCTTT. Variable domain in full (rest from reference TRBV3-1 and TRBJ1-1): DTAVSQTPKYLVTQMGNDKSIKCEQNLGHDTMYWYKQDSKKFLKIMFSYNNKELIINETVPNRFSPKSPDKAHLNLHINSLELGDSAVYFCASSQVPGVMNTEAFFGQGTRLTVV.

The rearrangement links TRBV7-2 to TRBJ1-1; no firm D call. Trimming took 5 bases from V and 11 from J, leaving 15 bases between them. The CDR3 is made up of 12 amino acids. Germline V lookup: CDR1 SGHTA, CDR2 FQGNSA. The CDR3 spells CASSRSRELAFF. For the CDR3, the DNA is TGTGCCAGCAGCCGTTCAAGGGAGCTGGCTTTCTTT.

This clonotype has a handful of counts. The chain carries TRBV10-3 and TRBJ1-4; 9 bases align to TRBD1. The germline V gene encodes CDR1 ENHRY and CDR2 SYGVKD. The CDR3 sequence is 14 residues long. After removal of 4 bases from V and 5 bases from J, the junction contained 2 bases not matched to a gene. CDR3 nucleotides: TGTGCCATCAGTGCCGGGACAGGGAATGAAAAACTGTTTTTT. Translation: CAISAGTGNEKLFF.

The chain carries TRBV4-1 and TRBJ2-1; 11 nucleotides align to TRBD2. With V trimmed by 4 bases and J by 3 bases, 8 bases remained unmatched. CDR3 size: 17 residues. Germline V gene data show CDR1 as MGHRA and CDR2 as YSYEKL. CDR3 DNA sequence: TGCGCCAGCAGCCTGGGTCTAGCGGGGGGATTCTACAATGAGCAGTTCTTC. Its translation is CASSLGLAGGFYNEQFF.

The chain links TRBV4-1 to TRBJ1-1, with D tentatively TRBD1 (5 bases). The V and J ends lost 5 bases and 1 base respectively, with 14 bases between them. Germline CDR1 is MGHRA and CDR2 is YSYEKL. The CDR3 has 15 amino acids. CDR3 amino acids: CASSSPSRGNTEAFF. In DNA form, the CDR3 reads TGCGCCAGCAGCTCCCCAAGTAGGGGGAACACTGAAGCTTTCTTT.

The chain employs TRBV27 and TRBJ2-2, with D possibly matching TRBD2 (6 bases). CDR1 and CDR2 (germline): MNHEY, SMNVEV (reference sequence). V lost 6 bases to trimming and J lost 4 bases, with 9 bases between them. This CDR3 comprises 13 residues. For the CDR3, the DNA is TGTGCCAGCAGGCGGAGGGCCACCGGGGAGCTGTTTTTT. Translated, it gives CASRRRATGELFF.

A few counts support this clonotype. The chain recombines TRBV10-2 with TRBJ2-4; TRBD2 might be the D (5 bases). V was pared by 4 bases and J by 2 bases, with 9 bases between. This CDR3 is built from 14 residues. The germline gives CDR1 WSHSY, CDR2 SAAADI. The DNA for the CDR3 is TGCGCCAGCAGTGGATGGACTCCCAAAAACATTCAGTACTTC. Its translation is CASSGWTPKNIQYF.

The rearrangement joins TRBV4-2 to TRBJ2-1; D is unclear. The CDR3 sequence is 16 residues long. Germline lookup yields CDR1 LGHNA and CDR2 YNFKEQ. Trimming pared 4 bases from V and 0 bases from J, leaving 13 bases between. CDR3 DNA sequence: TGTGCCAGCAGCCTGACGCCCCCAGGCTCCTACAATGAGCAGTTCTTC. It encodes CASSLTPPGSYNEQFF.

The CDR3 region is CASSWDRSYNEQFF. As DNA, the CDR3 is TGTGCCAGCAGCTGGGACAGATCCTACAATGAGCAGTTCTTC. This rearrangement joins TRBV12-3 or TRBV12-4 to TRBJ2-1; 7 bases fit TRBD1. The CDR3 is made up of 14 amino acids. Unmatched junction bases numbered 3, after V lost 6 bases and J lost 1 base.

This rearrangement joins TRBV27 to TRBJ2-5, with TRBD2 matching over 7 bases. Germline CDR1 is MNHEY and CDR2 is SMNVEV (reference sequence). V gave up 4 bases and J gave up 2 bases; unmatched junction bases: 16. The CDR3 length is 18 residues. CDR3 sequence reads: CASSSLLSGIGEQETQYF. In DNA form, the CDR3 reads TGTGCCAGCAGTTCTCTCCTCAGCGGGATTGGGGAACAAGAGACCCAGTACTTC.

Many counts were recorded for this clonotype. V and J are TRBV12-3 or TRBV12-4 and TRBJ2-7; D not resolved. Trimming pared 6 bases from V and 2 bases from J, leaving 20 bases between. This CDR3 is built from 16 residues. The chain's CDR3 is CASSRQPPRRTYEQYF. As DNA, the CDR3 is TGTGCCAGCAGCCGGCAGCCGCCTCGTAGGACCTACGAGCAGTACTTC.

About this clonotype itself: A junction end diverges from the germline sequence, so it may reflect a read error. The rearrangement links TRBV4-2 to TRBJ1-6; D may be TRBD1 (5 bases). The germline V gene has CDR1 LGHNA and CDR2 YNFKEQ. The length of the CDR3 is 18 residues. The CDR3 bases are TGTGCCAGCAGCCAAGAGGGGCACGACAGCTCCTATAATTCACCCCCCCACTTT. Translated, it gives CASSQEGHDSSYNSPPHF.

The chain uses TRBV20-1 and TRBJ1-1, with D tentatively TRBD1 (5 bases). V was cut by 1 base and J by 6 bases, with 12 bases left in between. Germline CDR1 is DFQATT and CDR2 is SNEGSKA (reference sequence). This CDR3 has 13 residues. The CDR3 bases are TGCAGTGCTAGAGGGGGGATTAACCCTGAAGCTTTCTTT. Its translation is CSARGGINPEAFF.

CDR3 sequence: CAWSVWAGRTVNEQFF. CDR3 DNA: TGTGCCTGGAGTGTGTGGGCGGGAAGAACCGTCAATGAGCAGTTCTTC. The chain employs TRBV30 and TRBJ2-1; perhaps TRBD2 as D (6 bases). Germline lookup yields CDR1 GTSNPN and CDR2 SVGIG (reference sequence). The CDR3 consists of 16 residues. Trimming pared 0 bases from V and 6 bases from J, leaving 18 bases between. Full variable domain (rest looked up from reference TRBV30 and TRBJ2-1): SQTIHQWPATLVQPVGSPLSLECTVEGTSNPNLYWYRQAAGRGLQLLFYSVGIGQISSEVPQNLSASRPQDRQFILSSKKLLLSDSGFYLCAWSVWAGRTVNEQFFGPGTRLTVL.

The CDR3 DNA reads TGTGCCAGCATCCGATTAGCGGGAGTGTCCTACAATGAGCAGTTCTTC. Residues: CASIRLAGVSYNEQFF. This chain links TRBV2 with TRBJ2-1; 9 bases match TRBD2. Germline CDR1 is SNHLY and CDR2 is FYNNEI. The CDR3 length is 16 residues. V lost 7 bases, J lost 1 base, and 8 bases stayed unmatched.

The sample holds a few counts of this clonotype. CDR3 in amino acids: CASSTVAPDTQYF. CDR3 sequence (DNA): TGTGCCAGCAGTACTGTTGCCCCAGATACGCAGTATTTT. This chain links TRBV28 with TRBJ2-3, with D hard to call. V gave up 5 bases and J gave up 4 bases, with 10 bases separating them. CDR3 length: 13 residues. The germline CDR1 and CDR2 sequences are MDHEN and SYDVKM. The full variable domain, with the rest looked up from reference TRBV28 and TRBJ2-3, is DVKVTQSSRYLVKRTGEKVFLECVQDMDHENMFWYRQDPGLGLRLIYFSYDVKMKEKGDIPEGYSVSREKKERFSLILESASTNQTSMYLCASSTVAPDTQYFGPGTRLTVL.

In the case of this clonotype: A much larger clone sits a single nucleotide away, making a read error possible. The genes are TRBV20-1 and TRBJ2-5; TRBD1 agrees at 8 bases. The closer fit of TRBJ2-7 to the DNA end suggests the J call may be wrong. The CDR3 spans 15 residues. The germline CDR1 and CDR2 sequences are DFQATT and SNEGSKA (reference sequence). CDR3 protein: CSARDLRQGMYEQYF. The CDR3 DNA follows: TGCAGTGCTAGAGATCTGCGACAGGGGATGTACGAGCAGTACTTC.

The chain couples TRBV18 to TRBJ2-3; 9 nucleotides line up with TRBD2. V lost 0 bases to trimming and J lost 3 bases; unmatched junction nucleotides: 4. The CDR3 is made up of 16 amino acids. Germline loops: CDR1 KGHSH, CDR2 LQKENI. The CDR3 loop is CASSPPGLAGTDTQYF. The CDR3 DNA sequence: TGTGCCAGCTCACCACCAGGGCTAGCGGGGACAGATACGCAGTATTTT.

J is TRBJ2-5 and V is TRBV20-1; 14 bases map to TRBD2. The CDR3 has 13 residues. J lost 9 bases, V lost 5 bases, and 5 bases had no gene match. CDR1 and CDR2 (germline): DFQATT, SNEGSKA (reference sequence). CDR3 DNA: TGCAGTGCTCACGGGACTAGCGGGAGTTCCCAGTACTTC. It yields the protein CSAHGTSGSSQYF.

The chain joins TRBV10-3 to TRBJ2-4; no firm D call. The last part of the DNA fits TRBJ2-7 better; the J call may be wrong. Germline CDR1 reads ENHRY; CDR2 reads SYGVKD. The CDR3 loop spans 13 amino acids. CDR3 bases: TGTGCCATCAGTGATGTGGCATTATACGAGCAGTACTTC. Translation gives CAISDVALYEQYF.

The J gene is TRBJ1-1, the V gene TRBV29-1, with 7 bases identical to TRBD1. CDR3 length: 13 amino acids. The germline V gene has CDR1 SQVTM and CDR2 ANQGSEA. The junction had 7 bases not matched to a gene; V was cut back by 4 bases and J by 5 bases. Written as DNA, the CDR3 is TGCAGCGTTGTCGGGGACAGATCGACTGAAGCTTTCTTT. It translates to CSVVGDRSTEAFF.

The CDR3 nucleotides are TGTGCCAGCAGTGCGGGACAGGGGGGCTACACCTTC. Its protein is CASSAGQGGYTF. V usage is TRBV6-5 and J usage is TRBJ1-2; 10 bases map to TRBD1. CDR1 MNHEY and CDR2 SVGAGI come from the germline V gene. The CDR3 extends over 12 amino acids. V dropped 5 bases and J dropped 8; count of bases not matched to a gene: 2.

V and J are TRBV20-1 and TRBJ2-7, with 10 bases fitting TRBD2. J gave up 5 bases and V 4 bases, and 14 bases lay outside the gene matches. CDR3 size: 16 residues. CDR1 is DFQATT, CDR2 SNEGSKA, per germline (reference sequence). The CDR3, as DNA: TGCAGTGCTATCCGTCCAGCGGGAGGGCCGGTCGACGAGCAGTACTTC. Its protein is CSAIRPAGGPVDEQYF.

The rearrangement uses TRBV24-1 and TRBJ2-1; either TRBD1 or TRBD2 may supply D (5 bases each). Trimming stripped 7 bases from V and 4 bases from J, with 10 bases between. The CDR3 is 13 amino acids. Per the germline V gene, CDR1 is KGHDR and CDR2 is SFDVKD. The CDR3 sequence is CATSRDPYNEQFF. CDR3 nucleotide sequence: TGTGCCACCAGCCGGGACCCTTACAATGAGCAGTTCTTC.

This rearrangement joins TRBV10-3 to TRBJ2-1; D is possibly TRBD1 or TRBD2 (5 bases each). V was shortened by 9 bases and J by 4 bases, with 16 bases between the two germline ends. Germline CDR1 ENHRY, CDR2 SYGVKD. This CDR3 comprises 14 residues. The CDR3 region is CAIQLRGTYNEQFF. The CDR3, as DNA: TGTGCCATACAGCTGAGGGGCACATACAATGAGCAGTTCTTC.

The V call is TRBV6-6, the J call TRBJ1-2, with no clear D. V lost 6 bases to trimming and J lost 8 bases, with 22 bases between them. The CDR3 is 15 amino acids. Germline CDR1 and CDR2: MNHNY and SVGAGI (reference sequence). CDR3 sequence (DNA): TGTGCCAGCAGCCCCCGGGTCCTCGAGTCACACGGCTACACCTTC. It is translated as CASSPRVLESHGYTF.

V gene TRBV5-1 combines with J gene TRBJ2-2, with D possibly TRBD2 on 6 matching bases. Trimming pared 0 bases from V and 4 bases from J, leaving 10 bases between. The CDR3 totals 15 residues. From germline, CDR1 is SGHRS and CDR2 YFSETQ. CDR3 in amino acids: CASSLDARGTGELFF. In DNA, the CDR3 is TGCGCCAGCAGCTTGGATGCGCGGGGCACCGGGGAGCTGTTTTTT.

This clonotype appeared a single time. This chain uses TRBV28 with TRBJ2-4, with 12 positions matching TRBD1. The CDR3 sequence is 16 residues long. Germline-derived CDR1 and CDR2 are MDHEN and SYDVKM. J gave up 8 bases and V 6 bases, and 11 bases lay outside the gene matches. CDR3 in amino acids: CASSKAGTGGLDIQYF. DNA for the CDR3: TGTGCCAGCAGCAAAGCCGGGACAGGGGGCTTGGACATTCAGTACTTC.

This chain connects TRBV6-5 to TRBJ1-1, with TRBD1 matching over 9 bases. The CDR3 has 16 residues. The trim removed 6 bases at V and 11 bases at J, leaving 19 bases unmatched. Germline V lookup: CDR1 MNHEY, CDR2 SVGAGI. CDR3 DNA sequence: TGTGCCAGCAGCCCCGGGACAGGGCGAAATTTGGGTTGGGCTTTCTTT. It codes for CASSPGTGRNLGWAFF.

The genes are TRBV7-9 and TRBJ2-4, with a possible D match to TRBD1 (5 bases). The last part of the DNA fits TRBJ2-7 better; the J call may be wrong. Germline V gene sequence: CDR1 SEHNR, CDR2 FQNEAQ (reference sequence). The CDR3 is made up of 12 amino acids. CDR3 region: CASSSPRDEQYF. CDR3 coding DNA: TGTGCCAGCAGCTCCCCCAGGGACGAGCAGTACTTC.